Sequencing of this TCR beta chain was carried out in a study of memory CD4+ T cells and cytomegalovirus serostatus. Background on the study: Donors were healthy Belgian adults, 10 or so CMV seropositive and some 24 seronegative.

The sort gate was single viable CD3+CD4+CD8-CD45RO+ cells for memory CD4+ T cells. This CDR3 region has 15 residues. The germline V gene encodes CDR1 MDHEN and CDR2 SYDVKM. The J segment lost 5 bases and the V segment lost 4 bases, leaving 10 bases of the junction unmatched. Repertoires were generated with immunoSEQ multiplex PCR, while TCRdb's copy carries only in-frame clones and drops some. The sample consists of roughly 50,000 clones, less than 85% of them appearing once. A single count supports this clone. Sequenced input: memory CD4+ T cells from blood. The V call is TRBV28, the J call TRBJ2-7; 8 bases fit TRBD2. The clonotype was recovered from an adult in good health and CMV-seronegative. Some clones in this sample may be carry-over from other donors' samples. This CDR3 is CASSSGGPVRNEQYF. CDR3 in DNA: TGTGCCAGCAGTTCGGGAGGGCCAGTCCGCAACGAGCAGTACTTC.